The present entry profiles one T cell receptor (beta chain) with its context. Its antigen is still unknown. These data are taken from a study of OX40 agonist ivuxolimab in advanced cancers. Overall study context: Patients received the agonistic anti-OX40 (CD134) antibody ivuxolimab. General observations from the study: Low normalized T-cell clonal expansion was also seen in some nonresponders.

TCRdb's copy holds only in-frame clones and misses some; the assay was immunoSEQ multiplex PCR. The sample has tens of thousands of clones, over 75% seen once. CDR1 is LNHNV and CDR2 is YYDKDF in the germline V gene (reference sequence). Losses at the gene ends were 3 bases for V and 6 bases for J; bases not matched to a gene: 2. The CDR3 has 13 residues. The genes are TRBV15 and TRBJ1-5; 7 nucleotides line up with TRBD1. Sequencing was performed on CD4+ or CD8+ T cells sorted from blood, taken in a trial of the OX40 agonist ivuxolimab. The clonotype comes from an adult with an advanced solid tumor such as melanoma, head and neck, liver or kidney cancer. The chain's CDR3 is CATSSNRGQPQHF. For the CDR3, the DNA is TGTGCCACCAGCAGTAACAGGGGTCAGCCCCAGCATTTT.